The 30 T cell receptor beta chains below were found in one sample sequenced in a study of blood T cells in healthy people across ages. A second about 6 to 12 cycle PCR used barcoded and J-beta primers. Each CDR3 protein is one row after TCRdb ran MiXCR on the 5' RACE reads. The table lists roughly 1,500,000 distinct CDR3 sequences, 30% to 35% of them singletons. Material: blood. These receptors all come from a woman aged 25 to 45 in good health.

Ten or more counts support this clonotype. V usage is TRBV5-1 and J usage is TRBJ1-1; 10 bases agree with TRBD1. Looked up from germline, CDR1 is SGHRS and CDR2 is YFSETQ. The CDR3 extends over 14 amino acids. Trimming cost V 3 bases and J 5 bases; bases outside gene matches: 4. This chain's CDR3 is CASSSTGGRTEAFF. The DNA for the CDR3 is TGCGCCAGCAGCTCGACAGGGGGCCGAACTGAAGCTTTCTTT.

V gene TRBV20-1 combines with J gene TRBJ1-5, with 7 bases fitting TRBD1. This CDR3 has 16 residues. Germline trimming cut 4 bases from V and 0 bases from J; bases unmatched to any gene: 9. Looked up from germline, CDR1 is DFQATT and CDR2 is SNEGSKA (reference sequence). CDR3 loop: CSATIQGRSSNQPQHF. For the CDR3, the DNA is TGCAGTGCTACCATACAGGGGAGAAGTAGCAATCAGCCCCAGCATTTT.

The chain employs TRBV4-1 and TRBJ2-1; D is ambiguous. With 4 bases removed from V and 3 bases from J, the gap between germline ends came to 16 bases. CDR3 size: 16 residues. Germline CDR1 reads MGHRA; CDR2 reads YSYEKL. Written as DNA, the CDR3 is TGCGCCAGCAGCCTGAGTGCGGAATACCTCTACAATGAGCAGTTCTTC. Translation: CASSLSAEYLYNEQFF.

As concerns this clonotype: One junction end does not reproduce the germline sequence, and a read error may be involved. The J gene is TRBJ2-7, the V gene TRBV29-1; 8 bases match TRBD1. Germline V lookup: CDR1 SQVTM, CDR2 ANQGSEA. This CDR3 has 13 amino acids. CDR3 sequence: CGVGSRQGYEQYF. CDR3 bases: TGCGGCGTTGGGAGTCGACAGGGGTACGAGCAGTACTTC.

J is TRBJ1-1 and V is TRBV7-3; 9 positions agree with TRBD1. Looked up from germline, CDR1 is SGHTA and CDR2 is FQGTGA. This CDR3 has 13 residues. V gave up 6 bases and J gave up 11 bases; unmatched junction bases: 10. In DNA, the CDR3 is TGTGCCAGCAGTTACGACAGGGGGAGTAGTGCTTTCTTT. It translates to CASSYDRGSSAFF.

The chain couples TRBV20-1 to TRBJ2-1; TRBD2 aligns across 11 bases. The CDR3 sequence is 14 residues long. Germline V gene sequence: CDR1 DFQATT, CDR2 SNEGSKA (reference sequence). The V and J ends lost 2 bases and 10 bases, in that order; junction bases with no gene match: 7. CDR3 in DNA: TGCAGTGCTAGAACCGGGACTAGCGGTGGGGAGCAGTTCTTC. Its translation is CSARTGTSGGEQFF.

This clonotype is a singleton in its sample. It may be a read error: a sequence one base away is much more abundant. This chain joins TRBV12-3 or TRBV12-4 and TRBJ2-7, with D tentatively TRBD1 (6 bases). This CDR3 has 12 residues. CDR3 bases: TGTGCCGGCAGGGACACCGTCTACGAGCAGTACTTC. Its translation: CAGRDTVYEQYF.

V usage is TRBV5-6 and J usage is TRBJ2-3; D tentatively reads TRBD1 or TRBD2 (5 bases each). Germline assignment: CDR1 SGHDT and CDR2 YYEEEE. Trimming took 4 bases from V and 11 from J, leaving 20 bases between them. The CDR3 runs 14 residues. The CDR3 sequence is CASSGGGEDVKQYF. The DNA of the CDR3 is TGTGCCAGCAGCGGGGGTGGAGAAGATGTAAAGCAGTATTTT.

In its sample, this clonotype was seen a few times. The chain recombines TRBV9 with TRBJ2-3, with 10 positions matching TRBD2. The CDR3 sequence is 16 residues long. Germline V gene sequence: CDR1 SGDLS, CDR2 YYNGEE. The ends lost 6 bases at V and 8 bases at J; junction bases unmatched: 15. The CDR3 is CASTPGRGLAGVTQYF. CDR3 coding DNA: TGTGCCAGCACCCCCGGACGGGGGCTAGCGGGGGTTACGCAGTATTTT.

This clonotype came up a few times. The CDR3 is CASSSPLGGTLTEAFF. DNA for the CDR3: TGTGCCAGCAGCTCACCTTTGGGGGGCACTCTAACTGAAGCTTTCTTT. The rearrangement uses TRBV7-9 and TRBJ1-1; weak D call: TRBD1 (6 bases). Germline V lookup: CDR1 SEHNR, CDR2 FQNEAQ (reference sequence). Trimming left V 4 bases short and J 5 bases short, with 20 bases between. CDR3 length equals 16 residues.

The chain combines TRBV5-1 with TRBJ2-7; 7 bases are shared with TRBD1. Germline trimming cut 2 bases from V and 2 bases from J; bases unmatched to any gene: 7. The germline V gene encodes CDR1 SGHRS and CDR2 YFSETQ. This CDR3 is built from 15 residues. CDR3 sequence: CASSFRQGRTYEQYF. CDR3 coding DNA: TGCGCCAGCAGCTTCCGACAGGGCCGTACCTACGAGCAGTACTTC.

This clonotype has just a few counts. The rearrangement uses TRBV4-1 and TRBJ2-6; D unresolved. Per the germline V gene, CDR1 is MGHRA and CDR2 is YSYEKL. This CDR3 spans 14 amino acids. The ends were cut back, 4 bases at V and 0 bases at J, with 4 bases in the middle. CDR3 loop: CASSRPSGANVLTF. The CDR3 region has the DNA TGCGCCAGCAGCCGTCCCTCTGGGGCCAACGTCCTGACTTTC.

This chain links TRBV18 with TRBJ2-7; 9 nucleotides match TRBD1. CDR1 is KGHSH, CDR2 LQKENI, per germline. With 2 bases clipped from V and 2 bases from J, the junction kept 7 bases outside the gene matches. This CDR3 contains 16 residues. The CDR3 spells CASSPGTGKGPYEQYF. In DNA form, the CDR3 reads TGTGCCAGCTCACCAGGGACAGGGAAAGGTCCCTACGAGCAGTACTTC.

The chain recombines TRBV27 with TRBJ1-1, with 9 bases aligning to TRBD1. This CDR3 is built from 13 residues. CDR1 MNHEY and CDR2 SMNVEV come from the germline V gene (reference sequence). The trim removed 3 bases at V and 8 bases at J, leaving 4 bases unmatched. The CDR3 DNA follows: TGTGCCAGCAGTTTGATGGGGACAGGGGAAGCTTTCTTT. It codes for CASSLMGTGEAFF.

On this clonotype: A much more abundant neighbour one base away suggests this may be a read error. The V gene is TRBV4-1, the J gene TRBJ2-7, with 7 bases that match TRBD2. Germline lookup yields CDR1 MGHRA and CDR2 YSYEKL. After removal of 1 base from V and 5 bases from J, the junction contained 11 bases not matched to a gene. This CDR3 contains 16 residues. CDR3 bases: TGCGCCAGCAGCCAAGGCGGGGGTATGCTGGTGGACGAGCAGTACTTC. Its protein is CASSQGGGMLVDEQYF.

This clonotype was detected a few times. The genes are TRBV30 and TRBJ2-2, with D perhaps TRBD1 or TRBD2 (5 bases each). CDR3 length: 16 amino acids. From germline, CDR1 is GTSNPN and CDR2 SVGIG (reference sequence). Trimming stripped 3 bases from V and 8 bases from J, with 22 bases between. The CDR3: CAWSLVGTPASGELFF. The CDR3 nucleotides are TGTGCCTGGAGCCTAGTTGGGACCCCCGCGTCGGGGGAGCTGTTTTTT. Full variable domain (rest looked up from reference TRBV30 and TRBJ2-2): SQTIHQWPATLVQPVGSPLSLECTVEGTSNPNLYWYRQAAGRGLQLLFYSVGIGQISSEVPQNLSASRPQDRQFILSSKKLLLSDSGFYLCAWSLVGTPASGELFFGEGSRLTVL.

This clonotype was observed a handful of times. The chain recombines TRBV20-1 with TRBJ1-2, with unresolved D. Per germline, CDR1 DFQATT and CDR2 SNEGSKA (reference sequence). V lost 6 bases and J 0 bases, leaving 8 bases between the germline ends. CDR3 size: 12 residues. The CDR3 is CSATRTNYGYTF. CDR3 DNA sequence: TGCAGTGCGACTCGGACTAACTATGGCTACACCTTC.

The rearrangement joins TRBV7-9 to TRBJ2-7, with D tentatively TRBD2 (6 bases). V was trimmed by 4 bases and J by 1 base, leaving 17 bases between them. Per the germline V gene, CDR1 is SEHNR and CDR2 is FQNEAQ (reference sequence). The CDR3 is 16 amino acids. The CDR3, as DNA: TGTGCCAGCAGCTCGGACGGGGGTCCTGTGTCCTACGAGCAGTACTTC. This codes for CASSSDGGPVSYEQYF.

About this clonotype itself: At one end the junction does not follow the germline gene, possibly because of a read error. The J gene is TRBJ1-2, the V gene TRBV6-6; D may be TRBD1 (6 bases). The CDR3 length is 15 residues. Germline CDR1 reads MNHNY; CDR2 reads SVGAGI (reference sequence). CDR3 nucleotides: TGTGCCAGCAGCCCAGCTGGGACATCAACCTATGGCTACGCCTTC. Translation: CASSPAGTSTYGYAF.

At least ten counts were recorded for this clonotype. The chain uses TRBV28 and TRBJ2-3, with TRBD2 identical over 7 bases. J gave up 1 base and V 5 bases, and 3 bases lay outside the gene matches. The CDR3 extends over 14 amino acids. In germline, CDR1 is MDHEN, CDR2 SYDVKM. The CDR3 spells CASSLSGRTDTQYF. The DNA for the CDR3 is TGTGCCAGCAGTCTTAGCGGGCGCACAGATACGCAGTATTTT.

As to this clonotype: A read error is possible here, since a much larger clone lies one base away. The CDR3 is CARLDGGGTDTQYF. CDR3 DNA sequence: TGCGCCAGACTAGACGGGGGAGGCACAGATACGCAGTATTTT. The chain couples TRBV10-1 to TRBJ2-3, with D possibly matching TRBD2 (6 bases). The length of the CDR3 is 14 residues. Trimming pared 9 bases from V and 1 base from J, leaving 14 bases between. Germline CDR1 reads WNHNN; CDR2 reads SYGVQD (reference sequence).

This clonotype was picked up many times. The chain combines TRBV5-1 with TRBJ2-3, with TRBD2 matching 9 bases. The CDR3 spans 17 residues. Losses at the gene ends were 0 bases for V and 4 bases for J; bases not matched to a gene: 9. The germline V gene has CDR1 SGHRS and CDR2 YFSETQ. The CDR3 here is CASSLEAASGVSDTQYF. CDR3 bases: TGCGCCAGCAGCTTGGAAGCGGCTAGCGGGGTTTCAGATACGCAGTATTTT.

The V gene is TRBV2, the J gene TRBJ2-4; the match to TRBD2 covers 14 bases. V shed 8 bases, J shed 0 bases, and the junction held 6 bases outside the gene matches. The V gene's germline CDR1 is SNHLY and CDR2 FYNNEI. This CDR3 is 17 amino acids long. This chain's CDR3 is CASGGTSGSPAKNIQYF. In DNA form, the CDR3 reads TGTGCCAGCGGGGGGACTAGCGGGAGTCCAGCCAAAAACATTCAGTACTTC.

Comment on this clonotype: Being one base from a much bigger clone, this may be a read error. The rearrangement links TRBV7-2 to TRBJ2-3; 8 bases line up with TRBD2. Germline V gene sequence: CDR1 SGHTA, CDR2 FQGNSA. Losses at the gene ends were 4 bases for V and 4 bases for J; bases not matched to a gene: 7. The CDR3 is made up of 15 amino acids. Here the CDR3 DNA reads TGTACCAGCAGCTCCTGGAGCGGGAGCGCAGATACGCAGTATTTT. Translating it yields CTSSSWSGSADTQYF.

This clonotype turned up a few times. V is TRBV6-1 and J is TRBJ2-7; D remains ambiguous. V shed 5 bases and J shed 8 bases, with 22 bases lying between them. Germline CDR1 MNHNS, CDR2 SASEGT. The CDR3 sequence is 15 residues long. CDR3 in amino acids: CASSPFQEPQSKQYF. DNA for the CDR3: TGTGCCAGCAGTCCCTTCCAAGAGCCGCAGTCTAAGCAGTACTTC.

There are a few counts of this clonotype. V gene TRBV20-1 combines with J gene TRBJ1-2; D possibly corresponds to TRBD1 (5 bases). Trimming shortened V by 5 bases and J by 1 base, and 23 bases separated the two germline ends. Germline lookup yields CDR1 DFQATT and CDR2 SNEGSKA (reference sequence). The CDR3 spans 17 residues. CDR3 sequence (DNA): TGCAGTGCTGATAGCTACGGCAGGGAAGCGGGTAACTATGGCTACACCTTC. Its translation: CSADSYGREAGNYGYTF.

The CDR3 DNA sequence: TGCAGTGCTAGAGGCTATAGCGGGGACACTCGAGAGACCCAGTACTTC. This translates into CSARGYSGDTRETQYF. The chain recombines TRBV20-1 with TRBJ2-7; the match to TRBD2 covers 8 bases. The closer fit of TRBJ2-5 to the DNA end suggests the J call may be wrong. Germline V CDR1 and CDR2: DFQATT, SNEGSKA (reference sequence). CDR3 length: 16 amino acids.

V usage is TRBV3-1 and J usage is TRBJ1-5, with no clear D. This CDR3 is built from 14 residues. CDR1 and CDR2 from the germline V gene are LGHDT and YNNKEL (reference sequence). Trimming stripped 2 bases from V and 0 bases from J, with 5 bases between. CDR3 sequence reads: CASSQSSSNQPQHF. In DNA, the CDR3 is TGTGCCAGCAGCCAATCGAGTAGCAATCAGCCCCAGCATTTT.

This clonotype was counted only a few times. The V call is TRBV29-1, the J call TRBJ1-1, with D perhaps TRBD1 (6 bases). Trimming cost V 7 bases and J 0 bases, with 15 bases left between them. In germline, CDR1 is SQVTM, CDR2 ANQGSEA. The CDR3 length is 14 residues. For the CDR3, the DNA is TGCAGCGCAGTCCTAGGACAGATGAACACTGAAGCTTTCTTT. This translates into CSAVLGQMNTEAFF.

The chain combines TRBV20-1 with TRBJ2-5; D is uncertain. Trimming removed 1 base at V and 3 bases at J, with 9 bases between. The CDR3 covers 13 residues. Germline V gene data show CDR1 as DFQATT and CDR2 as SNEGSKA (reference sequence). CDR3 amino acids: CSARAAGEETQYF. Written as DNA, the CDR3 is TGCAGTGCTAGAGCGGCAGGAGAAGAGACCCAGTACTTC.